This T cell receptor (beta chain) appears in the sequencing data of a study of T cell responses to AZD1222 COVID-19 vaccine. Study-level findings and limits: Rises in breadth and depth of Spike-specific TCRs came after two AZD1222 doses. Donor demographics were predominantly white British with a female majority; clonal diversity may be underestimated. Dominant at 160-218 and 743-854, vaccine-associated CD4 TCRs also spanned spike. Of spike-specific TCRs, nearly half reportedly target regions left unmutated in variants.

This clone has only one observation. Antigen: not known. Method: immunoSEQ multiplex PCR; TCRdb's copy keeps in-frame clones and lacks some. The data contain 85,000 to 100,000 clones, approximately 93% of them singletons. Germline assignment: CDR1 LNHNV and CDR2 YYDKDF (reference sequence). Trimming stripped 6 bases from V and 4 bases from J, with 10 bases between. The CDR3 consists of 13 residues. The sample consisted of peripheral blood, taken 28 days after the second AZD1222 dose. This TCR derives from an adult who received the AZD1222 COVID-19 vaccine. The V gene is TRBV15, the J gene TRBJ1-3; D unresolved. The CDR3 loop reads CATSMTAGNTIYF. For the CDR3, the DNA is TGTGCCACCAGTATGACCGCAGGAAACACCATATATTTT.